What follows are 8 T cell receptor beta chains derived from one specimen sequenced in a study of beta chain features in type 1 diabetes. Study results and limitations: There was a moderate but significant shortening of TCRB CDR3s in all four CD4+ subsets of Type 1 diabetes patients.

What was sequenced were expressed TCRB transcripts, since all of the isolated RNA had been reverse transcribed. The repertoire was sequenced with immunoSEQ multiplex PCR; TCRdb's copy has only in-frame clones and lacks some. This table has about 180,000 clones, approximately 7.8% appearing once. Antigens for these TCRs are unknown. The sequenced material came from central memory CD4+ T cells from blood. All receptors derive from a woman between 35 and 50 years old with type 1 diabetes.

The V call is TRBV9, the J call TRBJ2-1; the D gene is possibly TRBD1 (5 bases). This CDR3 is 14 amino acids long. Germline V gene sequence: CDR1 SGDLS, CDR2 YYNGEE. V lost 1 base and J lost 9, with 14 bases in between. The CDR3 loop reads CASSVILGAGEQFF. CDR3 DNA sequence: TGTGCCAGCAGCGTAATCCTAGGGGCCGGTGAGCAGTTCTTC.

The chain combines TRBV29-1 with TRBJ1-5, with TRBD1 as a possible D gene (5 bases). CDR1 is SQVTM and CDR2 is ANQGSEA in the germline V gene. Trimming removed 6 bases from V and 1 base from J, with 10 bases in between. The CDR3 runs to 13 residues. The CDR3 nucleotides read TGCAGCGTAGGGGTAGGAAGCAATCAGCCCCAGCATTTT. Protein sequence: CSVGVGSNQPQHF.

This clone was detected a few times. The chain has TRBV2 and TRBJ2-5, with a tentative D call TRBD2 (5 bases). Germline CDR1 reads SNHLY; CDR2 reads FYNNEI. V lost 3 bases, J lost 4 bases, and 15 bases lay in between. The CDR3 totals 15 residues. In DNA form, the CDR3 reads TGTGCCAGCAGTGAGAGGGATCTTGAGACAGAGACCCAGTACTTC. Its protein is CASSERDLETETQYF.

This clone was detected a few times. The chain has TRBV7-3 and TRBJ2-3; TRBD2 might be the D (6 bases). The CDR3 length is 14 residues. Germline-derived CDR1 and CDR2 are SGHTA and FQGTGA. The V and J ends lost 3 bases and 2 bases respectively, with 9 bases between them. Here the CDR3 DNA reads TGTGCCAGCAGCTTGGGGGGATTCACAGATACGCAGTATTTT. Protein product: CASSLGGFTDTQYF.

This clone was counted between two and nine times. The CDR3 bases are TGTGCCACAAAACTATTGGAGACCCAGTACTTC. It specifies CATKLLETQYF. V usage is TRBV6-5 and J usage is TRBJ2-5; no reliable D call. V lost 10 bases and J 5 bases, leaving 11 bases between the germline ends. The germline V gene encodes CDR1 MNHEY and CDR2 SVGAGI. The CDR3 spans 11 residues.

This clone occurred a few times. The CDR3 reads CASSGEGVTGYTF. CDR3 DNA: TGTGCCAGCAGTGGTGAAGGGGTGACTGGCTACACCTTC. The chain carries TRBV2 and TRBJ1-2; tentatively, D is TRBD1 (5 bases). Germline lookup yields CDR1 SNHLY and CDR2 FYNNEI. The CDR3 is made up of 13 amino acids. Trimming removed 4 bases at V and 7 bases at J, with 13 bases between.

V is TRBV11-2 and J is TRBJ2-5; D call uncertain. There are 11 residues in the CDR3. Trimming pared 7 bases from V and 2 bases from J, leaving 5 bases between. Germline V gives CDR1 SGHAT, CDR2 FQNNGV. The CDR3 reads CASTQQETQYF. In nucleotides, the CDR3 is TGTGCCAGCACCCAACAAGAGACCCAGTACTTC.

This clone has a handful of counts. The chain couples TRBV19 to TRBJ1-1; unclear D gene. This CDR3 spans 12 amino acids. Germline CDR1 LNHDA, CDR2 SQIVND (reference sequence). Trimming cost V 3 bases and J 5 bases, with 7 bases left between them. The CDR3 sequence: CASSIHGTEAFF. The CDR3 DNA follows: TGTGCCAGTAGTATCCACGGGACTGAAGCTTTCTTT.